The 5 T cell receptor beta chains listed next were all sequenced from one sample in a study of graft-versus-host responses after intestinal transplantation (dated by TCRdb to 2020 to 2022). The library was prepared using the immunoSEQ multiplex PCR assay. Drawn from immuneACCESS, this table holds only the in-frame rearrangements with V and J called that TCRdb kept. Clones are partly lost; checked studies trace under half to an unresolved V gene and leave the rest unexplained. The sample data list more than 25,000 clones, and over 90% of these were observed just once. The ten largest clones take up around 0.5% of the sample. The sample consisted of PBMCs, taken 18 days after transplant. The origin of the receptors is a human patient who received an intestinal transplant, so some T cells may come from the graft donor.

The genes are TRBV2 and TRBJ2-7; D remains unclear. From germline, CDR1 is SNHLY and CDR2 FYNNEI. The CDR3 has 12 amino acids. With 5 bases removed from V and 4 bases from J, the gap between germline ends came to 9 bases. CDR3 protein: CASSQVYYEQYF. DNA for the CDR3: TGTGCCAGCAGTCAGGTTTATTACGAGCAGTACTTC. Complete variable domain (other parts from reference TRBV2 and TRBJ2-7): EPEVTQTPSHQVTQMGQEVILRCVPISNHLYFYWYRQILGQKVEFLVSFYNNEISEKSEIFDDQFSVERPDGSNFTLKIRSTKLEDSAMYFCASSQVYYEQYFGPGTRLTVT.

The chain carries TRBV27 and TRBJ1-1; the D gene is possibly TRBD1 (5 bases). Trimming cost V 5 bases and J 3 bases, with 10 bases left between them. Germline lookup yields CDR1 MNHEY and CDR2 SMNVEV (reference sequence). The CDR3 contains 13 residues. CDR3 loop: CASSPTGDTEAFF. The CDR3 nucleotides are TGTGCCAGCAGTCCGACGGGGGACACTGAAGCTTTCTTT.

The chain is built from TRBV9 and TRBJ2-3, with a weak D call TRBD2 (6 bases). The CDR3 runs 15 residues. Trimming stripped 2 bases from V and 5 bases from J, with 15 bases between. Germline V gene lookup returns CDR1 SGDLS and CDR2 YYNGEE. The CDR3 region has the DNA TGTGCCAGCAGCGTCCGTGCGGGGCTAGGAGATACGCAGTATTTT. It yields the protein CASSVRAGLGDTQYF.

The chain recombines TRBV25-1 with TRBJ2-1, with D perhaps matching TRBD1 (6 bases). The germline gives CDR1 MGHDK, CDR2 SYGVNS. The ends were cut back, 3 bases at V and 7 bases at J, with 16 bases in the middle. CDR3 length: 15 amino acids. The CDR3 spells CASSESAGARNEQFF. In nucleotides, the CDR3 is TGTGCCAGCAGTGAGTCGGCAGGGGCACGGAATGAGCAGTTCTTC.

CDR3 in amino acids: CASSPPTGQTYNEQFF. The DNA of the CDR3 is TGTGCCAGCTCACCTCCGACGGGGCAGACCTACAATGAGCAGTTCTTC. This chain links TRBV18 with TRBJ2-1; D is tentatively TRBD1 or TRBD2 (5 bases each). Germline V gene lookup returns CDR1 KGHSH and CDR2 LQKENI. This CDR3 region has 16 residues. V gave up 3 bases and J gave up 2 bases, with 14 bases separating them.